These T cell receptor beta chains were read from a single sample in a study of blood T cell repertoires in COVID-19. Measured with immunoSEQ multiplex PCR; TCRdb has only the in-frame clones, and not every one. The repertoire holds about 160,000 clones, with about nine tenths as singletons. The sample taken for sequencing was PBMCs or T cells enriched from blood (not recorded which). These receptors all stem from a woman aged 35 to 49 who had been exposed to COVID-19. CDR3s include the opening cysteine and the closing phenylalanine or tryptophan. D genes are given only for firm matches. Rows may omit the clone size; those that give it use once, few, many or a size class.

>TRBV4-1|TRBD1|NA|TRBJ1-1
TGCGCCAGCAGCCCCCCGAATCACATGGGACAGGCTAAAGCTTTCTTT
CASSPPNHMGQAKAFF
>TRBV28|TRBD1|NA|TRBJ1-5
TGTGCCAGCTGCCGAGGGACAGGGAAAATCAGTGGGCAGCCCCAGCATTTT
CASCRGTGKISGQPQHF
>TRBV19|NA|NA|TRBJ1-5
TGTGCCAGTAGTATCGCTAACCAGCCCCAGCATTTT
CASSIANQPQHF
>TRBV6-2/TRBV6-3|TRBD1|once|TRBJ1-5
TGTGCCAGCAGTTACTCCGGGACAGGGACGAGAGGCAATCAGCCCCAGCATTTT
CASSYSGTGTRGNQPQHF
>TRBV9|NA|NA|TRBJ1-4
TGTGCCAGCAGCGTCGGGCGGGATGAAAAACTGTTTTTT
CASSVGRDEKLFF
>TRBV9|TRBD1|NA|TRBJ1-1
TGTGCCAGCAGCGTAGGAGGACAGGGGCTGACGGAAGCTTTCTTT
CASSVGGQGLTEAFF
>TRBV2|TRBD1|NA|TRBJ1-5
TGTGCCAGCAGGGGACAGGGTCTCAATCAGCCCCAGCATTTT
CASRGQGLNQPQHF
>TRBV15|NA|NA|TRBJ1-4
TGTGCCACCAGCAGAGATCTAGGGGCGTCTAATGAAAAACTGTTTTTT
CATSRDLGASNEKLFF
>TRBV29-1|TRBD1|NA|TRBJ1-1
TGCAGCGCCGACAGGGTAGGCACTGAAGCTTTCTTT
CSADRVGTEAFF
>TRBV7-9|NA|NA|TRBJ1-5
TGTGCCAGCAGCTTAGGAGGGCTGGGTAATAGCAATCAGCCCCAGCATTTT
CASSLGGLGNSNQPQHF
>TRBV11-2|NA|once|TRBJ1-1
TGTGCCAGCAGCTTACGGGGGAGTTATCGGAACACTGAAGCTTTCTTT
CASSLRGSYRNTEAFF
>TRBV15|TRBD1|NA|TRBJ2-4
TGTGCCACCAGCAGGGAGGGGACAGGGGCCAAAAACATTCAGTACTTC
CATSREGTGAKNIQYF
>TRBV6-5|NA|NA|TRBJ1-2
TGTGCCAGCGGGGCAGTCACCTCTAACTATGGCTACACCTTC
CASGAVTSNYGYTF
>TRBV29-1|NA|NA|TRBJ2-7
TGCAGCGTTGAAAACAGGGGAGGTTACGAGCAGTACTTC
CSVENRGGYEQYF